This entry is about one TCR beta chain. The data were taken from a study of blood T cell repertoires in COVID-19. Across the whole study: PBMCs, B-cell-depleted T cells, or T cells provided the cDNA or gDNA that made up the material.

This CDR3 is built from 14 residues. V was cut by 3 bases and J by 1 base, with 11 bases left in between. Germline V gene sequence: CDR1 GTSNPN, CDR2 SVGIG (reference sequence). As processed by the authors: Nucleated cell counts were estimated from reference gene primer amplification. Profiled with immunoSEQ multiplex PCR; TCRdb holds only in-frame clones, not every one. D and trimming were read from the DNA, whereas the V and J calls and clone size are those reported in that table. Of 200,000 to 250,000 clones detected, roughly 86% appear once; the ten largest clones hold around 2.9%. The J gene is TRBJ2-3, the V gene TRBV30; perhaps TRBD1 as D (5 bases). Source material: peripheral blood. This TCR was recovered from an older woman with acute or convalescent COVID-19. CDR3 in DNA: TGTGCCTGGAGCAAGACAGCCGGCACAGATACGCAGTATTTT. Translated, it gives CAWSKTAGTDTQYF.